The T cell receptor (beta chain) under discussion was sequenced for a study of vaccination and CD4 T cells after COVID-19. Turning to the study itself: SARS-CoV-2, HCoV-NL63, HCoV-OC43 and HCoV-229E supplied the overlapping spike peptides used to stimulate cells. Either a CEFX pool, an HIV-1 Nef pool, or no peptide was added to control cultures.

Stated treatment: 10-day PBMC culture with coronavirus spike peptide pools or control peptides (ViraFEST assay). Medium was half-exchanged with fresh IL-2 medium on days 3 and 7. When around nine days of culture had elapsed, CD4+ T cells were isolated by negative selection. On this clonotype: Its target is not known.

V gave up 6 bases and J gave up 14 bases, with 17 bases separating them. Germline V gene sequence: CDR1 WNHNN, CDR2 SYGVQD (reference sequence). The CDR3 has 13 amino acids. An Oncomine TCR Beta short-read assay was used to sequence the DNA from cultured CD4+ T cells. TCRdb redid the calling of the PCR reads with MiXCR, one entry per CDR3 protein. This sample has some 13,000 distinct CDR3 sequences, with under 55% found just once. The receptor's source is a human donor who had recovered from COVID-19. The chain recombines TRBV10-1 with TRBJ1-6; D gene ambiguous. The source material was CD4+ T cells from blood, cultured in vitro. For the CDR3, the DNA is TGCGCCAGCAGACTTTCGGGCTCCTCGGCCCTCCACTTT. Its protein product is CASRLSGSSALHF.